The rows below give T cell receptor beta chains drawn from one sample of a study of PD-1 blockade in classical Hodgkin lymphoma. TCRdb keeps only in-frame clones here, not all; method: immunoSEQ multiplex PCR. Found here are more than 140,000 clones, approximately 72% of them singletons; the top ten hold roughly 9.2%. The sample consisted of peripheral blood mononuclear cells (PBMCs), taken before the second cycle of nivolumab. These TCRs come from a human donor with classical Hodgkin lymphoma. The CDR3 runs from the conserved cysteine through the conserved F or W. Fields, in order: V gene, D gene, CDR3 length, J gene, clone size, CDR3 protein, CDR3 DNA. A D gene is named only where the DNA matches it firmly. Size values are once, few and many counts, or a class for expanded clones, and some rows have none.

V gene: TRBV28
D gene: .
CDR3 length: 11
J gene: TRBJ1-2
clone size: .
CDR3 protein: CASAWYDGYTF
CDR3 DNA: TGTGCCAGCGCGTGGTACGATGGCTACACCTTC

V gene: TRBV29-1
D gene: .
CDR3 length: 12
J gene: TRBJ1-2
clone size: once
CDR3 protein: CSVEGRGYGYTF
CDR3 DNA: TGCAGCGTTGAAGGGCGGGGGTATGGCTACACCTTC

V gene: TRBV7-3
D gene: .
CDR3 length: 14
J gene: TRBJ1-1
clone size: .
CDR3 protein: CASSLGPQNTEAFF
CDR3 DNA: TGTGCCAGCAGCTTAGGGCCGCAGAACACTGAAGCTTTCTTT

V gene: TRBV7-3
D gene: TRBD2
CDR3 length: 16
J gene: TRBJ2-2
clone size: .
CDR3 protein: CASSPKSWRGAGELFF
CDR3 DNA: TGTGCCAGCAGCCCCAAAAGTTGGCGGGGGGCCGGGGAGCTGTTTTTT

V gene: TRBV5-6
D gene: .
CDR3 length: 12
J gene: TRBJ2-7
clone size: .
CDR3 protein: CASSGGQGDQYF
CDR3 DNA: TGTGCCAGCAGCGGGGGGCAGGGCGACCAGTACTTC

V gene: TRBV2
D gene: TRBD1
CDR3 length: 14
J gene: TRBJ2-5
clone size: .
CDR3 protein: CASSGGQGQETQYF
CDR3 DNA: TGTGCCAGCAGTGGGGGACAGGGCCAAGAGACCCAGTACTTC

V gene: TRBV9
D gene: .
CDR3 length: 14
J gene: TRBJ1-2
clone size: few
CDR3 protein: CASSAHHRDYGYTF
CDR3 DNA: TGTGCCAGCAGCGCCCATCACCGAGACTATGGCTACACCTTC

V gene: TRBV9
D gene: TRBD2
CDR3 length: 16
J gene: TRBJ2-1
clone size: .
CDR3 protein: CASSPRGSGGYNEQFF
CDR3 DNA: TGTGCCAGCAGCCCTAGGGGTAGCGGGGGTTACAATGAGCAGTTCTTC

V gene: TRBV5-6
D gene: .
CDR3 length: 16
J gene: TRBJ2-1
clone size: .
CDR3 protein: CASSLELLGGYNEQFF
CDR3 DNA: TGTGCCAGCAGCTTAGAATTGTTGGGGGGCTACAATGAGCAGTTCTTC

V gene: TRBV6-5
D gene: .
CDR3 length: 13
J gene: TRBJ2-3
clone size: .
CDR3 protein: CASSQLATDTQYF
CDR3 DNA: TGTGCCAGCAGCCAACTAGCCACAGATACGCAGTATTTT

V gene: TRBV13
D gene: .
CDR3 length: 17
J gene: TRBJ2-6
clone size: .
CDR3 protein: CASSYLLAPSGANVLTF
CDR3 DNA: TGTGCCAGCTCCTACCTCCTGGCCCCTTCTGGGGCCAACGTCCTGACTTTC

V gene: TRBV27
D gene: .
CDR3 length: 13
J gene: TRBJ1-2
clone size: few
CDR3 protein: CASSPNRNYGYTF
CDR3 DNA: TGTGCCAGCAGCCCAAATCGAAACTATGGCTACACCTTC

V gene: TRBV18
D gene: .
CDR3 length: 14
J gene: TRBJ1-6
clone size: .
CDR3 protein: CASSTQTLNSPLHF
CDR3 DNA: TGTGCCAGCTCAACTCAGACGCTGAATTCACCCCTCCACTTT

V gene: TRBV7-3
D gene: .
CDR3 length: 15
J gene: TRBJ2-1
clone size: .
CDR3 protein: CASSLRRDRNNEQFF
CDR3 DNA: TGTGCCAGCAGCTTAAGGCGGGATCGGAACAATGAGCAGTTCTTC

V gene: TRBV19
D gene: TRBD2
CDR3 length: 16
J gene: TRBJ2-7
clone size: .
CDR3 protein: CASSNPLAGVSYEQYF
CDR3 DNA: TGTGCCAGTAGTAACCCTCTGGCGGGAGTGTCCTACGAGCAGTACTTC

V gene: TRBV28
D gene: .
CDR3 length: 11
J gene: TRBJ1-1
clone size: .
CDR3 protein: CASGHQTEAFF
CDR3 DNA: TGTGCCAGCGGACATCAAACTGAAGCTTTCTTT

V gene: TRBV10-3
D gene: TRBD2
CDR3 length: 16
J gene: TRBJ2-1
clone size: .
CDR3 protein: CAISESLADPGNEQFF
CDR3 DNA: TGTGCCATCAGTGAGTCGCTAGCGGACCCTGGCAATGAGCAGTTCTTC

V gene: TRBV6-5
D gene: TRBD2
CDR3 length: 13
J gene: TRBJ2-3
clone size: .
CDR3 protein: CATRASGGSAQYF
CDR3 DNA: TGTGCCACTCGGGCTAGCGGGGGTTCGGCGCAGTATTTT

V gene: TRBV21-1
D gene: .
CDR3 length: 14
J gene: TRBJ2-7
clone size: .
CDR3 protein: CASSARDRVSEQYF
CDR3 DNA: TGTGCCAGCAGTGCCCGGGACAGGGTCTCCGAGCAGTACTTC

V gene: TRBV7-6
D gene: TRBD2
CDR3 length: 15
J gene: TRBJ2-2
clone size: .
CDR3 protein: CASSRLAEGTGELFF
CDR3 DNA: TGTGCCAGCAGCCGACTAGCGGAGGGCACCGGGGAGCTGTTTTTT

V gene: TRBV7-8
D gene: .
CDR3 length: 17
J gene: TRBJ1-6
clone size: once
CDR3 protein: CASSSRGGGSYNSPLHF
CDR3 DNA: TGTGCCAGCAGCTCCCGGGGGGGCGGCTCCTATAATTCACCCCTCCACTTT

V gene: TRBV7-5
D gene: .
CDR3 length: 15
J gene: TRBJ2-7
clone size: .
CDR3 protein: CARSLGSGNHHEQYF
CDR3 DNA: TGTGCCAGAAGCTTAGGCTCCGGGAACCACCACGAGCAGTACTTC

V gene: TRBV29-1
D gene: .
CDR3 length: 12
J gene: TRBJ1-1
clone size: .
CDR3 protein: CSVRSGFTEAFF
CDR3 DNA: TGCAGCGTTCGTTCAGGATTCACTGAAGCTTTCTTT

V gene: TRBV18
D gene: TRBD2
CDR3 length: 16
J gene: TRBJ2-1
clone size: .
CDR3 protein: CASSPPNSGVFNEQFF
CDR3 DNA: TGTGCCAGCTCACCACCGAATAGCGGGGTTTTCAATGAGCAGTTCTTC

V gene: TRBV15
D gene: .
CDR3 length: 16
J gene: TRBJ2-3
clone size: .
CDR3 protein: CATSRGTGAGTDTQYF
CDR3 DNA: TGTGCCACCAGCAGAGGTACGGGCGCGGGCACAGATACGCAGTATTTT

V gene: TRBV5-4
D gene: TRBD1
CDR3 length: 13
J gene: TRBJ2-3
clone size: .
CDR3 protein: CASRTGSTDTQYF
CDR3 DNA: TGTGCCAGCCGGACAGGGAGCACAGATACGCAGTATTTT

V gene: TRBV19
D gene: .
CDR3 length: 12
J gene: TRBJ1-4
clone size: .
CDR3 protein: CASTAGDQKLFF
CDR3 DNA: TGTGCCAGTACGGCAGGGGATCAAAAACTGTTTTTT

V gene: TRBV2
D gene: TRBD2
CDR3 length: 16
J gene: TRBJ2-3
clone size: .
CDR3 protein: CASTLAGGLFLDTQYF
CDR3 DNA: TGTGCCAGCACCCTAGCGGGGGGGCTGTTTTTAGATACGCAGTATTTT

V gene: TRBV5-1
D gene: TRBD1
CDR3 length: 16
J gene: TRBJ1-6
clone size: .
CDR3 protein: CASSSEQAAGGSPLHF
CDR3 DNA: TGCGCCAGCAGCTCTGAACAAGCGGCAGGGGGTTCACCCCTCCACTTT

V gene: TRBV10-3
D gene: .
CDR3 length: 13
J gene: TRBJ2-5
clone size: few
CDR3 protein: CAISEFREETQYF
CDR3 DNA: TGTGCCATCAGTGAGTTCAGGGAAGAGACCCAGTACTTC

V gene: TRBV29-1
D gene: TRBD2
CDR3 length: 10
J gene: TRBJ2-1
clone size: .
CDR3 protein: CSGGGFEQFF
CDR3 DNA: TGCAGCGGCGGGGGGTTTGAGCAGTTCTTC

V gene: TRBV18
D gene: TRBD1
CDR3 length: 16
J gene: TRBJ2-1
clone size: .
CDR3 protein: CASSPKGQGAYNEQFF
CDR3 DNA: TGTGCCAGCTCACCAAAAGGACAGGGGGCCTACAATGAGCAGTTCTTC

V gene: TRBV7-2
D gene: TRBD1
CDR3 length: 15
J gene: TRBJ1-1
clone size: few
CDR3 protein: CASSSQGGQGTEAFF
CDR3 DNA: TGTGCCAGCAGCTCGCAAGGGGGACAGGGCACTGAAGCTTTCTTT

V gene: TRBV10-1
D gene: .
CDR3 length: 13
J gene: TRBJ1-1
clone size: once
CDR3 protein: CASSERPNTEAFF
CDR3 DNA: TGCGCCAGCAGTGAACGGCCGAACACTGAAGCTTTCTTT

V gene: TRBV7-9
D gene: .
CDR3 length: 14
J gene: TRBJ2-1
clone size: .
CDR3 protein: CASSSLSEVHEQFF
CDR3 DNA: TGTGCCAGCAGCTCCCTTAGCGAAGTCCATGAGCAGTTCTTC

V gene: TRBV5-1
D gene: TRBD2
CDR3 length: 15
J gene: TRBJ2-7
clone size: .
CDR3 protein: CASNKDGREQGEQYF
CDR3 DNA: TGCGCCAGCAACAAGGATGGGCGGGAGCAGGGCGAGCAGTACTTC

V gene: TRBV18
D gene: .
CDR3 length: 15
J gene: TRBJ1-5
clone size: .
CDR3 protein: CASSPPGGSNQPQHF
CDR3 DNA: TGTGCCAGCTCACCACCAGGGGGAAGCAATCAGCCCCAGCATTTT

V gene: TRBV15
D gene: .
CDR3 length: 14
J gene: TRBJ2-1
clone size: .
CDR3 protein: CATSRDSALNEQFF
CDR3 DNA: TGTGCCACCAGCAGAGATTCCGCACTCAATGAGCAGTTCTTC

V gene: TRBV18
D gene: .
CDR3 length: 17
J gene: TRBJ2-7
clone size: few
CDR3 protein: CASSPPGRRALFYEQYF
CDR3 DNA: TGTGCCAGCTCACCACCTGGACGGCGCGCCTTATTCTACGAGCAGTACTTC

V gene: TRBV29-1
D gene: .
CDR3 length: 11
J gene: TRBJ2-7
clone size: .
CDR3 protein: CSVGVRGEQYF
CDR3 DNA: TGCAGCGTCGGGGTCCGGGGGGAGCAGTACTTC

V gene: TRBV5-4
D gene: .
CDR3 length: 10
J gene: TRBJ1-2
clone size: .
CDR3 protein: CASSNPGYTF
CDR3 DNA: TGTGCCAGCAGCAACCCAGGCTACACCTTC

V gene: TRBV6-5
D gene: .
CDR3 length: 14
J gene: TRBJ2-7
clone size: .
CDR3 protein: CASSYKPGSYEQYF
CDR3 DNA: TGTGCCAGCAGTTACAAGCCAGGGTCCTACGAGCAGTACTTC

V gene: TRBV28
D gene: .
CDR3 length: 15
J gene: TRBJ1-2
clone size: few
CDR3 protein: CASSLAAANNYGYTF
CDR3 DNA: TGTGCCAGCAGTTTGGCGGCGGCAAATAACTATGGCTACACCTTC

V gene: TRBV7-9
D gene: .
CDR3 length: 17
J gene: TRBJ1-2
clone size: once
CDR3 protein: CASSPPGRVRRDYGYTF
CDR3 DNA: TGTGCCAGCAGCCCTCCTGGTAGGGTACGGCGGGACTATGGCTACACCTTC

V gene: TRBV28
D gene: .
CDR3 length: 15
J gene: TRBJ2-6
clone size: .
CDR3 protein: CASSSGYSGANVLTF
CDR3 DNA: TGTGCCAGCAGCTCGGGCTACTCTGGGGCCAACGTCCTGACTTTC

V gene: TRBV12-5
D gene: .
CDR3 length: 14
J gene: TRBJ2-1
clone size: .
CDR3 protein: CASGPGLPRNEQFF
CDR3 DNA: TGTGCTAGTGGCCCGGGTCTCCCAAGGAATGAGCAGTTCTTC

V gene: TRBV2
D gene: .
CDR3 length: 15
J gene: TRBJ1-1
clone size: .
CDR3 protein: CASSEATGQGTEAFF
CDR3 DNA: TGTGCCAGCAGTGAAGCGACAGGCCAGGGCACTGAAGCTTTCTTT

V gene: TRBV28
D gene: TRBD1
CDR3 length: 15
J gene: TRBJ1-4
clone size: .
CDR3 protein: CASSLDRVTNEKLFF
CDR3 DNA: TGTGCCAGCAGCCTTGACAGGGTCACTAATGAAAAACTGTTTTTT

V gene: TRBV11-2
D gene: TRBD1
CDR3 length: 14
J gene: TRBJ1-3
clone size: .
CDR3 protein: CASSEDRRINTIYF
CDR3 DNA: TGTGCCAGCAGCGAGGACAGGAGGATCAACACCATATATTTT

V gene: TRBV6-1
D gene: TRBD2
CDR3 length: 15
J gene: TRBJ2-3
clone size: .
CDR3 protein: CASSELAGGADTQYF
CDR3 DNA: TGTGCCAGCAGTGAACTGGCGGGAGGTGCAGATACGCAGTATTTT

V gene: TRBV7-2
D gene: .
CDR3 length: 13
J gene: TRBJ1-5
clone size: few
CDR3 protein: CASSSQGNQPQHF
CDR3 DNA: TGTGCCAGCAGCTCACAGGGAAATCAGCCCCAGCATTTT

V gene: TRBV6-1
D gene: TRBD1
CDR3 length: 14
J gene: TRBJ1-2
clone size: once
CDR3 protein: CASRTGALHYGYTF
CDR3 DNA: TGTGCCAGCAGGACAGGGGCCCTCCACTATGGCTACACCTTC

V gene: TRBV6-5
D gene: TRBD2
CDR3 length: 16
J gene: TRBJ2-1
clone size: .
CDR3 protein: CASSYSSGGAYNEQFF
CDR3 DNA: TGTGCCAGCAGTTACTCGAGCGGGGGGGCCTACAATGAGCAGTTCTTC

V gene: TRBV7-2
D gene: .
CDR3 length: 16
J gene: TRBJ1-4
clone size: once
CDR3 protein: CASKYFPGARNEKLFF
CDR3 DNA: TGTGCCAGCAAATATTTCCCTGGGGCTAGAAATGAAAAACTGTTTTTT

V gene: TRBV29-1
D gene: TRBD1
CDR3 length: 12
J gene: TRBJ1-2
clone size: .
CDR3 protein: CSVDRQGYGYTF
CDR3 DNA: TGCAGCGTTGATAGACAGGGGTATGGCTACACCTTC